One sample yielded the 5 T cell receptor beta chains listed below, sequenced in a study of response to subunit inactivated influenza vaccine. TCRdb ran MiXCR on the RT-PCR reads and lists one entry per CDR3 protein. This table holds hundreds of thousands of distinct CDR3 sequences, 10% to 15% found once. The input for sequencing was PBMCs from blood, taken 35 to 45 days after vaccination. These receptors all stem from a man over 45 who received an inactivated influenza vaccine.

This sequence joins TRBV10-3 and TRBJ2-1; either TRBD1 or TRBD2 may supply D (5 bases each). The CDR3 runs to 15 residues. CDR1 is ENHRY, CDR2 SYGVKD, per germline. Trimming cost V 2 bases and J 2 bases, with 10 bases left between them. CDR3 protein: CAISEGTGTYNEQFF. For the CDR3, the DNA is TGTGCCATCAGTGAGGGGACCGGGACCTACAATGAGCAGTTCTTC.

This clonotype has a handful of counts. The J gene is TRBJ2-5, the V gene TRBV13; 9 positions match TRBD2. V trimming: 8 bases; J trimming: 1 base; junction bases outside the gene matches: 5. This CDR3 is 14 amino acids long. Germline lookup yields CDR1 PRHDT and CDR2 FYEKMQ (reference sequence). CDR3 sequence: CASLRAGGQETQYF. CDR3 bases: TGTGCCAGCCTTAGAGCGGGGGGCCAAGAGACCCAGTACTTC.

DNA for the CDR3: TGTGCCATCACTGAAGGACAGGGGGCTAACTATGGCTACACCTTC. Protein: CAITEGQGANYGYTF. The chain is built from TRBV10-3 and TRBJ1-2; TRBD1 agrees at 10 bases. CDR3 length equals 15 residues. J was trimmed by 0 bases and V by 7 bases; bases with no gene match: 5. CDR1 is ENHRY and CDR2 is SYGVKD in the germline V gene.

V gene TRBV19 combines with J gene TRBJ1-2; 9 bases fit TRBD1. V lost 8 bases, J lost 1 base, and 8 bases stayed unmatched. The CDR3 extends over 15 amino acids. CDR1 LNHDA and CDR2 SQIVND come from the germline V gene (reference sequence). CDR3 residues: CASGDRAIFNYGYTF. The CDR3 DNA reads as TGTGCCAGTGGGGACAGGGCGATCTTTAACTATGGCTACACCTTC.

This clonotype was recorded a few times. The chain links TRBV5-1 to TRBJ2-7; D unclear. CDR3 length equals 16 residues. Trimming took 0 bases from V and 0 from J, leaving 13 bases between them. Germline V CDR1 and CDR2: SGHRS, YFSETQ. For the CDR3, the DNA is TGCGCCAGCAGCTTGGCCCAGACACCGTTCTCCTACGAGCAGTACTTC. This translates into CASSLAQTPFSYEQYF.